These T cell receptor beta chains were read from a single sample in a study of cytomegalovirus exposure and HLA in healthy donors. Profiled with immunoSEQ multiplex PCR; TCRdb holds only in-frame clones, not every one. Of tens of thousands of clones detected, 55% to 65% appear once; the ten largest clones hold about 15%. Source material: PBMCs. The receptors originated from a woman aged 40 to 49 in good health and CMV-seropositive. The CDR3 runs from the conserved cysteine through the conserved F or W. The order of the fields is CDR3 DNA, CDR3 protein, clone size, J gene, D gene, V gene. A D gene is named only where the DNA matches it firmly. Where a row states a size, it is once, few, many or the class of an expanded clone; other rows omit it.

TGTGCCAGCAGCTTAGCGCCGGACACTGAAGCTTTCTTT,CASSLAPDTEAFF,-,TRBJ1-1,-,TRBV7-9
TGTGCCAGCAGCTGGGCGGGACTAGCGGGGAACAATGAGCAGTTCTTC,CASSWAGLAGNNEQFF,-,TRBJ2-1,TRBD2,TRBV5-4
TGCGCCAGCAGCTTGGGGGGACACAACAATGAGCAGTTCTTC,CASSLGGHNNEQFF,-,TRBJ2-1,-,TRBV5-1
TGTGCCAGCACCTTGGGACAAGGGGGCACTGAAGCTTTCTTT,CASTLGQGGTEAFF,-,TRBJ1-1,-,TRBV6-5
TGTGCCTGGAGTACAGGGTTGAACACTGAAGCTTTCTTT,CAWSTGLNTEAFF,-,TRBJ1-1,-,TRBV30
TGCAGCGTTGGGCGGGAGACTCGGGAGACCCAGTACTTC,CSVGRETRETQYF,-,TRBJ2-5,TRBD2,TRBV29-1
TGTGCCAGCAGTCCCGGGACAGGCATCTACGAGCAGTACTTC,CASSPGTGIYEQYF,-,TRBJ2-7,TRBD1,TRBV6-5
TGCGCCAGCAGCCCCCGGGACAGGGGGCAATATGGTGTAATCACAGATACGCAGTATTTT,CASSPRDRGQYGVITDTQYF,few,TRBJ2-3,TRBD1,TRBV5-1
TGCGCCAGCAGCTTGGCCCAGCAGGGCTACGAGCAGTACTTC,CASSLAQQGYEQYF,-,TRBJ2-7,-,TRBV5-1
TGTGCCAGCAGCCCAGCAGGGACACCCCTGGGACAGTACTTC,CASSPAGTPLGQYF,-,TRBJ2-7,-,TRBV5-8
TGTGCCAGTAGTCCCCTCCCCAGCGGCGCGAATGAGCAGTTCTTC,CASSPLPSGANEQFF,-,TRBJ2-1,-,TRBV19
TGCGCCAGCAGCCAAGTGCGGGGGGCCGACTACGAGCAGTACTTC,CASSQVRGADYEQYF,-,TRBJ2-7,TRBD2,TRBV4-3
TGCGCCAGCAAGCTACAGGTGAACACTGAAGCTTTCTTT,CASKLQVNTEAFF,-,TRBJ1-1,-,TRBV4-1
TGTGCCAGCAGCTTTGACCCTTGGACTGAGGACACTGAAGCTTTCTTT,CASSFDPWTEDTEAFF,-,TRBJ1-1,-,TRBV5-4
TGTGCCAGCAGCCGAGAAACAGGGGCGCCCACTCAGCCCCAGCATTTT,CASSRETGAPTQPQHF,-,TRBJ1-5,TRBD1,TRBV4-2
TGTGCCAGCAGCCGCGCGCAGACCCAGTACTTC,CASSRAQTQYF,-,TRBJ2-5,-,TRBV5-8
TGTGCCACCGCCTTGGGACTTCAATACAATGAGCAGTTCTTC,CATALGLQYNEQFF,-,TRBJ2-1,-,TRBV19
TGTGCCAGCAGCCAGGGACTGTCGAGCTCCTACAATGAGCAGTTCTTC,CASSQGLSSSYNEQFF,few,TRBJ2-1,-,TRBV4-2
TGTGCCAGCAGTACCGGACATTTCCAAGAGACCCAGTACTTC,CASSTGHFQETQYF,-,TRBJ2-5,-,TRBV6-6
TGTGCCAGCAGTCGGACAGGGCGGGCAGATACGCAGTATTTT,CASSRTGRADTQYF,-,TRBJ2-3,TRBD1,TRBV2
TGTGCCACCAGCAGAGGCGGGCAAGACAATCAGCCCCAGCATTTT,CATSRGGQDNQPQHF,-,TRBJ1-5,-,TRBV15
TGTGCCAGCCAGACAGGGCTAAACAATGAGCAGTTCTTC,CASQTGLNNEQFF,-,TRBJ2-1,TRBD1,TRBV27
TGTGCCAGCAGATCCTCCGGGACAGGGGCCTACGAGCAGTACTTC,CASRSSGTGAYEQYF,-,TRBJ2-7,TRBD1,TRBV28
TGTGCCAGCAGTTTTAAAAGGGTTAGCGGGAGGAAAGCCTCCTACGAGCAGTACTTC,CASSFKRVSGRKASYEQYF,few,TRBJ2-7,TRBD2,TRBV28
TGTGCCTCCAGAGGGTCCCGGCGACAGGGTAGATATAGCAATCAGCCCCAGCATTTT,CASRGSRRQGRYSNQPQHF,-,TRBJ1-5,TRBD1,TRBV28
TGTGCCAGCAGCTTAGGGGCTGGGGGCTGGGACGAGCAGTACTTC,CASSLGAGGWDEQYF,-,TRBJ2-7,-,TRBV7-6
TGTGCCAGCAGTAATGACAGACGTCGGAGGGCCTATGGCTACACCTTC,CASSNDRRRRAYGYTF,-,TRBJ1-2,-,TRBV28
TGTGCCAGCAGCGGACAACCTGCAACCGAGCAGTACTTC,CASSGQPATEQYF,-,TRBJ2-7,-,TRBV7-9
TGTGCCAGCAGCCCCGCGGGCTGGGACTATGGCTACACCTTC,CASSPAGWDYGYTF,few,TRBJ1-2,-,TRBV5-8
TGCGCCAGCAGCTTGGGAGACACGGGGTCTAATTCACCCCTCCACTTT,CASSLGDTGSNSPLHF,-,TRBJ1-6,-,TRBV5-1
TGTGCCAGCACCCGAACAGTGAACACTGAAGCTTTCTTT,CASTRTVNTEAFF,medium-sized,TRBJ1-1,-,TRBV6-1
TGTGCCAGCAGCTGGACTACCTACAATGAGCAGTTCTTC,CASSWTTYNEQFF,-,TRBJ2-1,-,TRBV7-2
TGTGCCAGCCGTAGCGAGAGCTCCTACAATGAGCAGTTCTTC,CASRSESSYNEQFF,-,TRBJ2-1,-,TRBV28
TGTGCCAGCAGTTTATCTCTCCTTCCACTAGCGGGACCCCAAGAGACCCAGTACTTC,CASSLSLLPLAGPQETQYF,-,TRBJ2-5,TRBD2,TRBV28
TGTGCCAGCAGACTGGGACAGGCCAGCTCCTACGAGCAGTACTTC,CASRLGQASSYEQYF,-,TRBJ2-7,TRBD1,TRBV6-5
TGTGCCACCGCGGCGTCAGTCGGAGGGGCGGCAGATACGCAGTATTTT,CATAASVGGAADTQYF,-,TRBJ2-3,-,TRBV15
TGTGCCAGCAGCGTCGGAGGGTACACCATATATTTT,CASSVGGYTIYF,-,TRBJ1-3,-,TRBV5-8
TGTGCCAGCAGTGTGGAGGGGCTTGAGCAGTTCTTC,CASSVEGLEQFF,-,TRBJ2-1,-,TRBV2
TGTGCCAGCTCATCGACAGGGAACACTGAAGCTTTCTTT,CASSSTGNTEAFF,-,TRBJ1-1,-,TRBV18
TGTGCCATCAGGGGGGGACAGGGAAAGATCAATGAGCAGTTCTTC,CAIRGGQGKINEQFF,-,TRBJ2-1,TRBD1,TRBV10-3
TGCGCCAGCAAGCGGGAGGGCTTCGAGCAGTACTTC,CASKREGFEQYF,-,TRBJ2-7,TRBD2,TRBV10-2